Shown below are 8 T cell receptor beta chains from a single sample sequenced in a study of blood T cells in healthy people across ages. The second PCR ran roughly 6 to 12 cycles with a sample-barcoded 5' primer and J-beta primers. TCRdb reprocessed the 5' RACE reads via MiXCR and lists one record per CDR3 protein. The sample has roughly 1,500,000 distinct CDR3 sequences; 42% are singletons. The sequencing input was blood. These receptors came from a woman younger than 30 in good health.

This clonotype is medium-sized (0.01 to 0.1%) by share. This chain joins TRBV6-4 and TRBJ2-3; 8 positions agree with TRBD2. Trimming cost V 4 bases and J 0 bases; bases outside gene matches: 3. The CDR3 has 15 amino acids. Looked up from germline, CDR1 is MRHNA and CDR2 is SNTAGT. The CDR3 region has the DNA TGTGCCAGCAGTGTTACTAGCGGTAGCACAGATACGCAGTATTTT. Protein: CASSVTSGSTDTQYF.

This clonotype was seen more than once but under ten times. The genes are TRBV10-3 and TRBJ1-5, with D unclear. Germline-derived CDR1 and CDR2 are ENHRY and SYGVKD. The CDR3 runs 13 residues. Trimming cost V 4 bases and J 3 bases, with 7 bases left between them. In DNA form, the CDR3 reads TGTGCCATCAGTGGACAAAACAATCAGCCCCAGCATTTT. Translated: CAISGQNNQPQHF.

In its sample, this clonotype was seen a few times. The chain has TRBV7-9 and TRBJ2-3; D unclear. CDR1 and CDR2 from the germline V gene are SEHNR and FQNEAQ (reference sequence). This CDR3 has 14 residues. The germline V and J ends were trimmed by 1 base and 2 bases, with 7 bases remaining between them. The CDR3: CASSLGRFTDTQYF. The DNA of the CDR3 is TGTGCCAGCAGCTTAGGTCGATTCACAGATACGCAGTATTTT.

This clonotype was observed a handful of times. The V and J genes are TRBV20-1 and TRBJ2-3, with 9 nucleotides matching TRBD2. V trimming: 5 bases; J trimming: 5 bases; junction bases outside the gene matches: 5. The germline V gene encodes CDR1 DFQATT and CDR2 SNEGSKA (reference sequence). This CDR3 is 13 amino acids long. This CDR3 is CSARLAGLDTQYF. The CDR3 nucleotides are TGCAGTGCTCGGCTAGCGGGACTAGATACGCAGTATTTT.

V gene TRBV27 combines with J gene TRBJ2-1; 8 bases line up with TRBD2. The junction had 7 bases not matched to a gene; V was cut back by 4 bases and J by 2 bases. The CDR3 length is 16 residues. Germline assignment: CDR1 MNHEY and CDR2 SMNVEV (reference sequence). For the CDR3, the DNA is TGTGCCAGCAGTTCCTCCGGCGGGAGGCCCTACAATGAGCAGTTCTTC. Encoded protein: CASSSSGGRPYNEQFF.

The chain recombines TRBV27 with TRBJ1-5; no firm D call. The V gene's germline CDR1 is MNHEY and CDR2 SMNVEV (reference sequence). Trimming pared 3 bases from V and 6 bases from J, leaving 18 bases between. CDR3 length: 16 residues. The CDR3 DNA reads TGTGCCAGCAGTTTTGGCCTGCCGGGGAACGCTCAGCCCCAGCATTTT. It encodes CASSFGLPGNAQPQHF.

This clonotype occurred a few times. The chain combines TRBV11-2 with TRBJ2-3; 10 bases match TRBD2. V was pared by 4 bases and J by 0 bases, with 13 bases of the junction left unmatched. This CDR3 contains 19 residues. CDR1 and CDR2 from the germline V gene are SGHAT and FQNNGV. In DNA, the CDR3 is TGTGCCAGCAGCTCCTCCTCGATAGCGGGGGGTTCTAGCACAGATACGCAGTATTTT. It yields the protein CASSSSSIAGGSSTDTQYF.

The chain employs TRBV20-1 and TRBJ2-7, with D possibly matching TRBD1 (6 bases). The germline gives CDR1 DFQATT, CDR2 SNEGSKA (reference sequence). The CDR3 consists of 17 residues. V lost 4 bases, J lost 0 bases, and 22 bases lay in between. The CDR3 DNA sequence: TGCAGTGCTAAATCTACGGAGGCGGCGGACAGCTCCTACGAGCAGTACTTC. This translates into CSAKSTEAADSSYEQYF.